The 13 T cell receptor beta chains given below trace back to one sample, sequenced in a study of blood T cell repertoires in COVID-19. Repertoires were generated with immunoSEQ multiplex PCR, while TCRdb's copy carries only in-frame clones and drops some. The profile shows 50,000 to 65,000 clones, 91% of them singletons. The specimen sequenced was peripheral blood. Every receptor here comes from a woman aged 60-75 years with active or convalescent COVID-19.

This chain joins TRBV28 and TRBJ1-2; TRBD1 aligns across 10 bases. J was trimmed by 5 bases and V by 7 bases; bases with no gene match: 10. Germline loops: CDR1 MDHEN, CDR2 SYDVKM. There are 15 residues in the CDR3. The CDR3 loop reads CASTHRDRGSYGYTF. CDR3 sequence (DNA): TGTGCCAGCACCCACAGGGACAGGGGAAGTTATGGCTACACCTTC.

The V and J genes are TRBV9 and TRBJ1-2; the match to TRBD1 covers 7 bases. CDR1 and CDR2 from the germline V gene are SGDLS and YYNGEE. Germline trimming cut 5 bases from V and 5 bases from J; bases unmatched to any gene: 3. This CDR3 has 12 amino acids. DNA of the CDR3: TGTGCCAGCAGACAGGGGCTTTATGGCTACACCTTC. Its protein product is CASRQGLYGYTF. Based on the CDR3 plus reference TRBV9 and TRBJ1-2, the full variable domain is DSGVTQTPKHLITATGQRVTLRCSPRSGDLSVYWYQQSLDQGLQFLIQYYNGEERAKGNILERFSAQQFPDLHSELNLSSLELGDSALYFCASRQGLYGYTFGSGTRLTVV.

Here the CDR3 DNA reads TGTGCCAGTACCCCGACGGGGGGGGGCGGTGAAAAACTGTTTTTT. This gives the protein CASTPTGGGGEKLFF. This sequence joins TRBV19 and TRBJ1-4; maybe TRBD1 (6 bases). The germline CDR1 and CDR2 sequences are LNHDA and SQIVND (reference sequence). CDR3 length: 15 residues. The V end was cut by 7 bases, the J end by 7 bases, with 19 bases between.

The chain uses TRBV5-5 and TRBJ1-4; 10 nucleotides agree with TRBD1. Germline CDR1 is SGHKS and CDR2 is YYEKEE (reference sequence). This CDR3 contains 14 residues. After removal of 4 bases from V and 7 bases from J, the junction contained 4 bases not matched to a gene. CDR3 in DNA: TGTGCCAGCAGCCCGGGACAGGGGAGTGAAAAACTGTTTTTT. Translated, it gives CASSPGQGSEKLFF.

The chain recombines TRBV27 with TRBJ1-2; the D gene is possibly TRBD1 (5 bases). Deletions cut 5 bases from V and 4 bases from J, with 20 bases between. From germline, CDR1 is MNHEY and CDR2 SMNVEV (reference sequence). The CDR3 covers 16 residues. The CDR3 is CASSPRGGVGIYGYTF. In DNA, the CDR3 is TGTGCCAGCAGTCCTAGGGGTGGGGTCGGAATCTATGGCTACACCTTC.

CDR3 in DNA: TGTGCCTGGAGATGGGGGGGCGAGGATGGCTACACCTTC. Its translation is CAWRWGGEDGYTF. This chain joins TRBV30 and TRBJ1-2, with D possibly matching TRBD1 (6 bases). Germline loops: CDR1 GTSNPN, CDR2 SVGIG (reference sequence). This CDR3 contains 13 residues. V lost 3 bases and J lost 6, with 14 bases in between. Full variable domain (rest looked up from reference TRBV30 and TRBJ1-2): SQTIHQWPATLVQPVGSPLSLECTVEGTSNPNLYWYRQAAGRGLQLLFYSVGIGQISSEVPQNLSASRPQDRQFILSSKKLLLSDSGFYLCAWRWGGEDGYTFGSGTRLTVV.

The chain joins TRBV6-5 to TRBJ2-3; 7 bases line up with TRBD1. The CDR3 loop spans 15 amino acids. The V and J ends lost 5 bases and 0 bases, in that order; junction bases with no gene match: 5. Germline V gives CDR1 MNHEY, CDR2 SVGAGI. The CDR3 nucleotides are TGTGCCAGCAGTCCGCGGACAGGCAGCACAGATACGCAGTATTTT. This encodes CASSPRTGSTDTQYF.

This clone was counted only a few times. This chain connects TRBV25-1 to TRBJ1-1, with 7 nucleotides matching TRBD1. The CDR3 spans 13 residues. Germline assignment: CDR1 MGHDK and CDR2 SYGVNS. The V gene end was trimmed by 3 bases and the J gene end by 6 bases; junction bases not matched to a gene: 4. CDR3 DNA sequence: TGTGCCAGCAGTGATATGGGACAGTCTGAAGCTTTCTTT. Translated, it gives CASSDMGQSEAFF. Based on the CDR3 plus reference TRBV25-1 and TRBJ1-1, the full variable domain is EADIYQTPRYLVIGTGKKITLECSQTMGHDKMYWYQQDPGMELHLIHYSYGVNSTEKGDLSSESTVSRIRTEHFPLTLESARPSHTSQYLCASSDMGQSEAFFGQGTRLTVV.

The chain has TRBV6-5 and TRBJ2-3; unclear D gene. The CDR3 is 13 residues long. The V and J ends lost 0 bases and 4 bases respectively, with 5 bases between them. Germline-derived CDR1 and CDR2 are MNHEY and SVGAGI. This chain's CDR3 is CASSYSLSDTQYF. Written as DNA, the CDR3 is TGTGCCAGCAGTTACTCTCTATCAGATACGCAGTATTTT.

CDR3: CATQTTNGGETQYF. The CDR3 DNA sequence: TGTGCCACCCAGACTACGAATGGAGGGGAGACCCAGTACTTC. The chain uses TRBV10-3 and TRBJ2-5; perhaps TRBD2 as D (6 bases). CDR3 length: 14 amino acids. The germline V and J ends were trimmed by 10 bases and 5 bases, with 20 bases remaining between them. Germline assignment: CDR1 ENHRY and CDR2 SYGVKD.

This chain uses TRBV11-2 with TRBJ2-7, with 8 bases lining up with TRBD2. V was clipped by 4 bases and J by 3 bases; unmatched bases: 8. Germline V CDR1 and CDR2: SGHAT, FQNNGV. The CDR3 is 15 residues long. The CDR3 spells CASSWAGTRDYEQYF. The CDR3 DNA reads as TGTGCCAGCAGCTGGGCCGGGACTAGAGACTACGAGCAGTACTTC. Using reference TRBV11-2 and TRBJ2-7 for the parts outside the CDR3, the full variable domain is EAGVAQSPRYKIIEKRQSVAFWCNPISGHATLYWYQQILGQGPKLLIQFQNNGVVDDSQLPKDRFSAERLKGVDSTLKIQPAKLEDSAVYLCASSWAGTRDYEQYFGPGTRLTVT.

V and J are TRBV28 and TRBJ1-4; maybe TRBD1 (6 bases). The CDR3 is 15 residues long. The germline V gene has CDR1 MDHEN and CDR2 SYDVKM. Trimming shortened V by 2 bases and J by 7 bases, and 14 bases separated the two germline ends. CDR3 DNA sequence: TGTGCCAGCAGTTTAGTGGCACAGGGTAGTGAAAAACTGTTTTTT. It encodes CASSLVAQGSEKLFF.

The chain uses TRBV24-1 and TRBJ1-5; 8 nucleotides align to TRBD1. This CDR3 is 14 amino acids long. Germline V gene lookup returns CDR1 KGHDR and CDR2 SFDVKD. The V and J ends lost 10 bases and 6 bases, in that order; junction bases with no gene match: 10. CDR3 in DNA: TGTGCCACTAGCGGACAGGGCGACGGTCAGCCCCAGCATTTT. Protein product: CATSGQGDGQPQHF.